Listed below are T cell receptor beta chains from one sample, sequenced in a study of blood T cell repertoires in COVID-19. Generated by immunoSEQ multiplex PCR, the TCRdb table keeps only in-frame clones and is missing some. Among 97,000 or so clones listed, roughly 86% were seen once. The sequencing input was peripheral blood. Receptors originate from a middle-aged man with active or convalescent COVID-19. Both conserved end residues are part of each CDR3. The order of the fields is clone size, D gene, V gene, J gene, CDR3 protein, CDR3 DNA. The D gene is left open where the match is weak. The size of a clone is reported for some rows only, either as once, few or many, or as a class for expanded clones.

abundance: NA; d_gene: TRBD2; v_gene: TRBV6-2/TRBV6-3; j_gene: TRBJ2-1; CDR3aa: CASSSAGTGGYNEQFF; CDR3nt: TGTGCCAGCAGTTCCGCCGGGACGGGGGGATACAATGAGCAGTTCTTC
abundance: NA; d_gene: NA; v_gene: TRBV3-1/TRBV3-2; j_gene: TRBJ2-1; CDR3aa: CASSHFGTPFSYNEQFF; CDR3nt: TGTGCCAGCAGCCATTTTGGGACACCCTTCTCCTACAATGAGCAGTTCTTC
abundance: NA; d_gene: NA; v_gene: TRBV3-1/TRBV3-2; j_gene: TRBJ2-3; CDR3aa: CASSHRVDTQYF; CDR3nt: TGTGCCAGCAGCCACCGTGTTGATACGCAGTATTTT
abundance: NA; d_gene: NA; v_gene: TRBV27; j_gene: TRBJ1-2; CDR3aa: CASGVGGRYTF; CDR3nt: TGTGCCAGCGGCGTGGGGGGGCGATACACCTTC
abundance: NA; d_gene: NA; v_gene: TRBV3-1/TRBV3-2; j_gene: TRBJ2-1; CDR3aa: CASSDRDSLNEQFF; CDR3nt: TGTGCCAGCAGCGACCGGGACTCACTTAATGAGCAGTTCTTC
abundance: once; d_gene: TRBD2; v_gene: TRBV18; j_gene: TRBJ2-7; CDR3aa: CASSPLASGGGVYEQYF; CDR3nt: TGTGCCAGCTCACCACTGGCTAGCGGGGGGGGAGTCTACGAGCAGTACTTC
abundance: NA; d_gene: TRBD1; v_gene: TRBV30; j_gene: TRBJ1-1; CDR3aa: CAYHVVLVQGANTEAFF; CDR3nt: TGTGCCTACCATGTGGTCTTAGTCCAGGGGGCTAACACTGAAGCTTTCTTT
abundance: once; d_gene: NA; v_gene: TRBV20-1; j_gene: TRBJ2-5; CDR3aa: CSALYGTQYF; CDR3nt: TGCAGTGCTCTCTACGGGACCCAGTACTTC
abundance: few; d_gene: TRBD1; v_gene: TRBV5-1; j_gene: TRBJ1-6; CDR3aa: CASSLAGDRASPLHF; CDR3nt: TGCGCCAGCAGCTTGGCAGGGGACAGGGCATCACCCCTCCACTTT
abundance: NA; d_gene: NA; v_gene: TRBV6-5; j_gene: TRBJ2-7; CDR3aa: CASSQGRGPYEQYF; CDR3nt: TGTGCCAGCAGTCAGGGTAGGGGCCCCTACGAGCAGTACTTC
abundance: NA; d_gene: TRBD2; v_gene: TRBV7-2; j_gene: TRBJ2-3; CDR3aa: CASSSILAGATDTQYF; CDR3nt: TGTGCCAGCAGCTCAATCCTAGCGGGGGCCACAGATACGCAGTATTTT
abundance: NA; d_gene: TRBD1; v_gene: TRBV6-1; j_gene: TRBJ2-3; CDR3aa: CASSEALRGWSGQSQNTQYF; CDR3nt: TGTGCCAGCAGTGAAGCGCTTCGGGGTTGGTCGGGACAGAGTCAAAATACGCAGTATTTT
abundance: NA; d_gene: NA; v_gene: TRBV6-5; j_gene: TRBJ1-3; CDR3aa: CASSSQGLSGNTIYF; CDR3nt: TGTGCCAGCAGTTCACAGGGCCTCTCTGGAAACACCATATATTTT
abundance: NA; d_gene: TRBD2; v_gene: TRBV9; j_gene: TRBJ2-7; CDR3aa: CASSVDTSGYEQYF; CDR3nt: TGTGCCAGCAGCGTCGACACTAGCGGGTACGAGCAGTACTTC
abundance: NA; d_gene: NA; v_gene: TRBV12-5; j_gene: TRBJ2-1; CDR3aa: CASGLLQGGYNEQFF; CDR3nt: TGTGCTAGTGGTTTGCTTCAGGGGGGCTACAATGAGCAGTTCTTC
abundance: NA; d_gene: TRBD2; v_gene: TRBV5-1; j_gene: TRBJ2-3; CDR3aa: CASSAGGGTDTQYF; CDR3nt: TGCGCCAGCAGCGCGGGAGGGGGCACAGATACGCAGTATTTT
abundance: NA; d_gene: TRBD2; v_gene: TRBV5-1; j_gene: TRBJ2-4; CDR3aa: CASSSREEPLAGGNIQYF; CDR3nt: TGCGCCAGCAGCTCCCGAGAGGAACCACTAGCGGGGGGAAACATTCAGTACTTC
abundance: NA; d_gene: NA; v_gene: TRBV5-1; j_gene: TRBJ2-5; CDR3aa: CASSLGGAQETQYF; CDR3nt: TGCGCCAGCAGCTTAGGGGGTGCCCAGGAGACCCAGTACTTC
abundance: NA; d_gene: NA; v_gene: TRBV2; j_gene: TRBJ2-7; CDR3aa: CASSERGYEQYF; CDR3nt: TGTGCCAGCAGTGAGCGGGGTTACGAGCAGTACTTC
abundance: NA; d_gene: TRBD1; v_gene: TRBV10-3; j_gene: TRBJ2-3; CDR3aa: CAIGTGGTDTQYF; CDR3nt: TGTGCCATCGGGACAGGGGGCACAGATACGCAGTATTTT
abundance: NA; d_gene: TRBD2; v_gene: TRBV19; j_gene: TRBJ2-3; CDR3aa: CASSRGEWTDTQYF; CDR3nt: TGTGCCAGTAGTCGGGGGGAATGGACAGATACGCAGTATTTT
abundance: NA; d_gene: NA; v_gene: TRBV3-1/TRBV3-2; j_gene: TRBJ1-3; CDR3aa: CASKRGTTPYSGNTIYF; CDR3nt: TGTGCCAGCAAAAGGGGTACTACCCCGTACTCTGGAAACACCATATATTTT
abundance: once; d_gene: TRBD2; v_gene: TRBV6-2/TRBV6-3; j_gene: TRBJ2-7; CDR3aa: CASSLSGGAREQYF; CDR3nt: TGTGCCAGCAGTTTAAGCGGGGGGGCGAGGGAGCAGTACTTC
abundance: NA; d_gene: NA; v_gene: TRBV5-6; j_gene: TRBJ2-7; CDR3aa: CASTPGTAAYEQYF; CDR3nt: TGTGCCAGCACCCCAGGGACTGCTGCCTACGAGCAGTACTTC
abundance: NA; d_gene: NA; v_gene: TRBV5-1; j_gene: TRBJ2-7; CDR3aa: CASSPAAVSSYEQYF; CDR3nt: TGCGCCAGCAGCCCCGCTGCGGTTAGCTCCTACGAGCAGTACTTC
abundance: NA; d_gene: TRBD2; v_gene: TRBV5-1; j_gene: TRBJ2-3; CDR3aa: CASSLESSGGRTDTQYF; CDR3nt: TGCGCCAGCAGCTTGGAGTCTAGCGGGGGCCGCACAGATACGCAGTATTTT
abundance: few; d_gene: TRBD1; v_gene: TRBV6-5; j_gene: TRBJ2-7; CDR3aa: CASRFGQGYEQYF; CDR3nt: TGTGCCAGCAGATTTGGACAGGGTTACGAGCAGTACTTC
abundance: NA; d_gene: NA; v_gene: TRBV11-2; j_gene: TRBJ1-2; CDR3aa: CASSLDLRYGYTF; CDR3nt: TGTGCCAGCAGCTTAGATCTGAGGTACGGCTACACCTTC